The next 22 T cell receptor beta chains were all read from a single sample in a study of identical twins. MiXCR, run by TCRdb on the 5' RACE reads, gives a single entry per CDR3 protein. The sample has some 1,600,000 distinct CDR3 sequences; about 30% are singletons. Material: cord blood. These receptor sequences come from a newborn girl in good health.

The rearrangement uses TRBV3-1 and TRBJ2-2, with 7 bases identical to TRBD1. CDR1 is LGHDT, CDR2 YNNKEL, per germline (reference sequence). This CDR3 region has 15 residues. V trimming: 1 base; J trimming: 4 bases; junction bases outside the gene matches: 3. CDR3: CASSQVGGFTGELFF. CDR3 sequence (DNA): TGTGCCAGCAGCCAAGTAGGGGGCTTCACCGGGGAGCTGTTTTTT. The complete variable domain, with remaining parts taken from reference TRBV3-1 and TRBJ2-2, reads DTAVSQTPKYLVTQMGNDKSIKCEQNLGHDTMYWYKQDSKKFLKIMFSYNNKELIINETVPNRFSPKSPDKAHLNLHINSLELGDSAVYFCASSQVGGFTGELFFGEGSRLTVL.

The chain couples TRBV4-2 to TRBJ1-5; weak D call: TRBD1 (6 bases). The V and J ends lost 8 bases and 7 bases respectively, with 15 bases between them. This CDR3 is 13 amino acids long. Germline V gene lookup returns CDR1 LGHNA and CDR2 YNFKEQ. The CDR3 protein is CASLRGGDQPQHF. For the CDR3, the DNA is TGTGCCAGCTTAAGAGGGGGGGACCAGCCCCAGCATTTT.

This clonotype was picked up one time. The chain recombines TRBV6-6 with TRBJ1-2; 10 bases align to TRBD1. V trimming: 2 bases; J trimming: 2 bases; junction bases outside the gene matches: 8. This CDR3 comprises 17 residues. CDR1 is MNHNY and CDR2 is SVGAGI in the germline V gene (reference sequence). Written as DNA, the CDR3 is TGTGCCAGCAGTTACACTTGGGACAGGGGCCCAAACTATGGCTACACCTTC. As protein: CASSYTWDRGPNYGYTF.

This clonotype was seen a handful of times. This sequence joins TRBV12-5 and TRBJ1-2; D call uncertain. This CDR3 has 17 amino acids. Germline V lookup: CDR1 LGHNT, CDR2 FRNRAP. V was cut by 0 bases and J by 4 bases, with 18 bases left in between. Written as DNA, the CDR3 is TGTGCTAGTGGTTTGGTAAAGAGCGATTTAGGGTTCTATGGCTACACCTTC. It is translated as CASGLVKSDLGFYGYTF.

The gene calls are TRBV5-5 and TRBJ2-4; the D call may be TRBD1 or TRBD2 (5 bases each). The V end lost 4 bases, the J end lost 13 bases, and 15 bases lay between the germline ends. This CDR3 has 12 residues. CDR1 and CDR2 (germline): SGHKS, YYEKEE (reference sequence). This CDR3 is CASSGTGLVQYF. The DNA of the CDR3 is TGTGCCAGCAGCGGGACGGGGTTGGTCCAGTACTTC.

For this clonotype: One end of the junction does not line up with germline, which may come from a read error. The genes are TRBV7-9 and TRBJ1-2; D not certain. Germline-derived CDR1 and CDR2 are SEHNR and FQNEAQ (reference sequence). The CDR3 is made up of 13 amino acids. The CDR3 sequence: CASSSGLLYVYTF. DNA of the CDR3: TGTGCCAGCAGCTCCGGACTGCTCTATGTCTACACCTTC.

This clonotype appeared a few times. The rearrangement uses TRBV28 and TRBJ2-7, with TRBD1 matching 9 bases. The V and J ends lost 3 bases and 5 bases, in that order; junction bases with no gene match: 8. This CDR3 is 15 amino acids long. From germline, CDR1 is MDHEN and CDR2 SYDVKM. The CDR3 region has the DNA TGTGCCAGCAGTTTTCCGCCCGGGACAGGGAACGAGCAGTACTTC. As protein: CASSFPPGTGNEQYF.

This clonotype was detected ten times or more. The rearrangement uses TRBV12-5 and TRBJ2-3; D gene uncertain. Trimming pared 1 base from V and 7 bases from J, leaving 12 bases between. The CDR3 covers 14 residues. Germline CDR1 is LGHNT and CDR2 is FRNRAP. This CDR3 is CASGLGTLPNTQYF. The CDR3 bases are TGTGCTAGTGGTTTGGGGACCCTGCCTAATACGCAGTATTTT.

CDR3 bases: TGTGCTAGTGGTTTGGTTTTAGCGGGGTCACTCACAGATACGCAGTATTTT. It translates to CASGLVLAGSLTDTQYF. J is TRBJ2-3 and V is TRBV12-5; TRBD2 matches at 8 bases. CDR3 length equals 17 residues. Germline CDR1 is LGHNT and CDR2 is FRNRAP. Germline trimming cut 0 bases from V and 2 bases from J; bases unmatched to any gene: 7. Together with reference TRBV12-5 and TRBJ2-3, the CDR3 gives the full variable domain: DARVTQTPRHKVTEMGQEVTMRCQPILGHNTVFWYRQTMMQGLELLAYFRNRAPLDDSGMPKDRFSAEMPDATLATLKIQPSEPRDSAVYFCASGLVLAGSLTDTQYFGPGTRLTVL.

The chain carries TRBV6-1 and TRBJ2-5; TRBD2 agrees at 8 bases. CDR3 length equals 13 residues. The V segment lost 7 bases and the J segment 3 bases; nucleotides outside the gene matches: 4. CDR1 MNHNS and CDR2 SASEGT come from the germline V gene. CDR3 nucleotides: TGTGCCAGCATTTCCGGGGGGGAAGAGACCCAGTACTTC. It encodes CASISGGEETQYF.

The J gene is TRBJ2-4, the V gene TRBV20-1, with a tentative D call TRBD1 (6 bases). This CDR3 spans 12 amino acids. V dropped 4 bases and J dropped 4 bases, with 8 bases sitting between them. The V gene's germline CDR1 is DFQATT and CDR2 SNEGSKA (reference sequence). CDR3 nucleotides: TGCAGTGCTAAGGACAGAAAAAACATTCAGTACTTC. Protein: CSAKDRKNIQYF.

This clonotype was picked up a small number of times. This rearrangement joins TRBV11-2 to TRBJ2-1, with 9 bases matching TRBD1. This CDR3 spans 16 amino acids. J lost 6 bases, V lost 0 bases, and 6 bases had no gene match. The germline V gene encodes CDR1 SGHAT and CDR2 FQNNGV. The CDR3, as DNA: TGTGCCAGCAGCTTAGACTACCACAGGGGGCTCAATGAGCAGTTCTTC. Amino acids: CASSLDYHRGLNEQFF.

V gene TRBV5-1 combines with J gene TRBJ2-7, with D perhaps being TRBD1 or TRBD2 (5 bases each). The DNA matches TRBJ2-5 better at its end, which makes the J call doubtful. The germline CDR1 and CDR2 sequences are SGHRS and YFSETQ. This CDR3 comprises 14 residues. CDR3 loop: CASSLRGAKETQYF. In nucleotides, the CDR3 is TGCGCCAGCAGCTTGCGAGGGGCGAAGGAGACCCAGTACTTC.

Many counts were recorded for this clonotype. The genes are TRBV9 and TRBJ2-3; 15 bases fit TRBD2. Germline CDR1 is SGDLS and CDR2 is YYNGEE. The junction had 1 base not matched to a gene; V was cut back by 5 bases and J by 3 bases. The CDR3 extends over 15 amino acids. The CDR3 spells CASSGTSGRTDTQYF. CDR3 nucleotide sequence: TGTGCCAGCAGTGGGACTAGCGGGAGGACAGATACGCAGTATTTT.

The rearrangement uses TRBV29-1 and TRBJ1-1; 7 bases align to TRBD1. Germline V CDR1 and CDR2: SQVTM, ANQGSEA. This CDR3 contains 12 residues. The V gene end was trimmed by 7 bases and the J gene end by 7 bases; junction bases not matched to a gene: 9. The CDR3 DNA reads TGCAGCGGCCACAGGGGAAGGGGTGAAGCTTTCTTT. This encodes CSGHRGRGEAFF.

The chain is built from TRBV28 and TRBJ2-1; the D is unclear. The CDR3 extends over 16 amino acids. With 5 bases removed from V and 10 bases from J, the gap between germline ends came to 24 bases. CDR1 MDHEN and CDR2 SYDVKM come from the germline V gene. CDR3 amino acids: CASSHHRWGRNCEQFF. CDR3 bases: TGTGCCAGCAGTCACCACCGTTGGGGTCGCAACTGCGAGCAGTTCTTC.

There are a few counts of this clonotype. The chain uses TRBV7-2 and TRBJ2-7; D may be TRBD1 (6 bases). Germline V gives CDR1 SGHTA, CDR2 FQGNSA. V gave up 1 base and J gave up 4 bases, with 14 bases separating them. The CDR3 is 15 amino acids. The CDR3 bases are TGTGCCAGCAGCTTAGAAGTTGGGCAGGGGTACGAGCAGTACTTC. Protein sequence: CASSLEVGQGYEQYF.

In this sample, this clonotype turned up a few times. In nucleotides, the CDR3 is TGTGCCAGCAGCAGGGGACAGGATAGCAATCAGCCCCAGCATTTT. Protein sequence: CASSRGQDSNQPQHF. V and J are TRBV11-3 and TRBJ1-5, with TRBD1 matching 8 bases. Trimming at V came to 5 bases and at J to 0 bases, leaving 3 bases not matched to a gene. CDR3 length: 15 residues. The germline gives CDR1 SGHNT, CDR2 YENEEA.

The chain combines TRBV5-4 with TRBJ2-1, with TRBD2 as a possible D gene (6 bases). V lost 0 bases and J 6 bases, leaving 13 bases between the germline ends. The CDR3 totals 15 residues. CDR1 and CDR2 (germline): SGHNT, YYREEE (reference sequence). CDR3 residues: CASSLVRGIFNEQFF. DNA of the CDR3: TGTGCCAGCAGCTTGGTACGGGGGATATTCAATGAGCAGTTCTTC.

The V call is TRBV28, the J call TRBJ2-3; no firm D call. This CDR3 is built from 15 residues. Germline CDR1 reads MDHEN; CDR2 reads SYDVKM. V lost 3 bases, J lost 2 bases, and 12 bases lay in between. The DNA of the CDR3 is TGTGCCAGCAGTTTTCGTACCGTAAACACAGATACGCAGTATTTT. This encodes CASSFRTVNTDTQYF.

The rearrangement links TRBV7-2 to TRBJ2-3; 10 nucleotides line up with TRBD2. The CDR3 runs 17 residues. V shed 2 bases, J shed 6 bases, and the junction held 11 bases outside the gene matches. Germline CDR1 reads SGHTA; CDR2 reads FQGNSA. CDR3 bases: TGTGCCAGCAGCTTACTAGCGGGGGCCTCAAGGTCCGATACGCAGTATTTT. Residues: CASSLLAGASRSDTQYF. The full variable domain, completed using reference TRBV7-2 and TRBJ2-3, is GAGVSQSPSNKVTEKGKDVELRCDPISGHTALYWYRQSLGQGLEFLIYFQGNSAPDKSGLPSDRFSAERTGGSVSTLTIQRTQQEDSAVYLCASSLLAGASRSDTQYFGPGTRLTVL.

A note on this clonotype: A read error may explain this, as a much larger clone is one base away. This sequence joins TRBV4-1 and TRBJ2-1, with D perhaps TRBD1 or TRBD2 (5 bases each). Trimming took 7 bases from V and 10 from J, leaving 20 bases between them. The length of the CDR3 is 14 residues. Germline assignment: CDR1 MGHRA and CDR2 YSYEKL. DNA for the CDR3: TGCGCCAGCAACCAGGGACCGAGCTCCTACGAGCAGTTCTTC. This encodes CASNQGPSSYEQFF.